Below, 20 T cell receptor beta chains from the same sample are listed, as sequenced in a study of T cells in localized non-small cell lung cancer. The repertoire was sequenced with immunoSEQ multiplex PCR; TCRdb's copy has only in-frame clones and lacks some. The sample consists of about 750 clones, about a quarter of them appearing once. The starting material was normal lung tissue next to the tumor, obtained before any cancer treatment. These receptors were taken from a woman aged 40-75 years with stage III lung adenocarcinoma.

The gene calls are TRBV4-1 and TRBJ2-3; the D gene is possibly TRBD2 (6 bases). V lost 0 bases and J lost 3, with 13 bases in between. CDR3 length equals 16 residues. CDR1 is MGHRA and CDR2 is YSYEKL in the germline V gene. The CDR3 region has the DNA TGCGCCAGCAGCCAAGAAGCCGGCGGGAAGACAGATACGCAGTATTTT. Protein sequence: CASSQEAGGKTDTQYF.

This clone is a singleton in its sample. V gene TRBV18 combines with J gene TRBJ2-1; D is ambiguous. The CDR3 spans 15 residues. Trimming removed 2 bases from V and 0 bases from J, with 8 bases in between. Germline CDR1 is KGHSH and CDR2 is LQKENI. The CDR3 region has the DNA TGTGCCAGCTCACCAACAGAAGGCTCCTACAATGAGCAGTTCTTC. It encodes CASSPTEGSYNEQFF.

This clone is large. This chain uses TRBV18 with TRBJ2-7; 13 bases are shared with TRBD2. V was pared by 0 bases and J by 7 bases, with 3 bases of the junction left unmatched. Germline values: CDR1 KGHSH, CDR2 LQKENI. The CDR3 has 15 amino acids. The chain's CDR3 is CASSPPTSGRGEQYF. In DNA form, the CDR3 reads TGTGCCAGCTCACCACCTACTAGCGGGAGGGGGGAGCAGTACTTC. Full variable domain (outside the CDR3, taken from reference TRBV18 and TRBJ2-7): NAGVMQNPRHLVRRRGQEARLRCSPMKGHSHVYWYRQLPEEGLKFMVYLQKENIIDESGMPKERFSAEFPKEGPSILRIQQVVRGDSAAYFCASSPPTSGRGEQYFGPGTRLTVT.

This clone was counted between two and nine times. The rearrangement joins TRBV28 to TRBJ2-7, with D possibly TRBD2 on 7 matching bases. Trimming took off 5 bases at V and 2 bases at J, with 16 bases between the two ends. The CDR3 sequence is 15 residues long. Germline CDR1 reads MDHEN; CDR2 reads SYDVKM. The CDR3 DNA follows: TGTGCCAGCAGTCCTCCAGGGAGGGGGACCTACGAGCAGTACTTC. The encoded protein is CASSPPGRGTYEQYF. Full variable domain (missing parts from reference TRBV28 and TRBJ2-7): DVKVTQSSRYLVKRTGEKVFLECVQDMDHENMFWYRQDPGLGLRLIYFSYDVKMKEKGDIPEGYSVSREKKERFSLILESASTNQTSMYLCASSPPGRGTYEQYFGPGTRLTVT.

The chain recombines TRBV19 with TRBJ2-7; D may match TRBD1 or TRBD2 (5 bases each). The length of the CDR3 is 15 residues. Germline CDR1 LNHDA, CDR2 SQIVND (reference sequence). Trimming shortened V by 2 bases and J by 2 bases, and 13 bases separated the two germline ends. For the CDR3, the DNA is TGTGCCAGTAGTATACGGGGCTACCACACCTACGAGCAGTACTTC. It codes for CASSIRGYHTYEQYF.

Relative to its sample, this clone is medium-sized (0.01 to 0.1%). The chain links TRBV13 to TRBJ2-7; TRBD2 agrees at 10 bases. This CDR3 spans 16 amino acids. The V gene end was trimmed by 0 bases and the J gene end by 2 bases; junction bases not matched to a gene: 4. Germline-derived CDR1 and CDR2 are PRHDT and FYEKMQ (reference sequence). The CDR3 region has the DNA TGTGCCAGCAGCTTAGGACTAGCGGGATTAGCCTACGAGCAGTACTTC. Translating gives CASSLGLAGLAYEQYF.

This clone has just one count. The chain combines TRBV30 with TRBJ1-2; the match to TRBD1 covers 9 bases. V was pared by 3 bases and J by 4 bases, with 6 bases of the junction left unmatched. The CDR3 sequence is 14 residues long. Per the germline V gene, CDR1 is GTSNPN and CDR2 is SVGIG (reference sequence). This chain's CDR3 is CAWSVLQGAYGYTF. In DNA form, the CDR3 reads TGTGCCTGGAGCGTTCTACAGGGGGCCTATGGCTACACCTTC.

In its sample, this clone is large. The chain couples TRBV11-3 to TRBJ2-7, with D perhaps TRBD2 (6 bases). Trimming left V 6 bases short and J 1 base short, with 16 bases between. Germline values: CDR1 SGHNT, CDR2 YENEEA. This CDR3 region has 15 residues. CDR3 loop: CASSSTLGLSYEQYF. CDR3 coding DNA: TGTGCCAGCAGTTCGACACTGGGACTGTCCTACGAGCAGTACTTC.

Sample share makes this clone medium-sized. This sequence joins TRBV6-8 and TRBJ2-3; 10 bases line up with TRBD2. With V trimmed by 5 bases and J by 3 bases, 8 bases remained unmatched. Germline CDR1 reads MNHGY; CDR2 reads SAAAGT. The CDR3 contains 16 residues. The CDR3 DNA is TGTGCCAGCAGTGTCCACCTAGCGGGAGTGACAGATACGCAGTATTTT. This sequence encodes CASSVHLAGVTDTQYF.

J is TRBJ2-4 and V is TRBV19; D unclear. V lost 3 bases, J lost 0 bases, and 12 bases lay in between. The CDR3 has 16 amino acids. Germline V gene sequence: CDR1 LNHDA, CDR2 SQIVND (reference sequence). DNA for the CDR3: TGTGCCAGTAGTATCACAGAGACGATAGCCAAAAACATTCAGTACTTC. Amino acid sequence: CASSITETIAKNIQYF.

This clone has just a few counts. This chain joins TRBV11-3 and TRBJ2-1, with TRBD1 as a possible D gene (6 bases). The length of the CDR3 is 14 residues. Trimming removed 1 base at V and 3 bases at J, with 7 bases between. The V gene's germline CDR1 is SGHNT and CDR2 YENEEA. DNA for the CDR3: TGTGCCAGCAGCTTAGGGGACATCTACAATGAGCAGTTCTTC. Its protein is CASSLGDIYNEQFF.

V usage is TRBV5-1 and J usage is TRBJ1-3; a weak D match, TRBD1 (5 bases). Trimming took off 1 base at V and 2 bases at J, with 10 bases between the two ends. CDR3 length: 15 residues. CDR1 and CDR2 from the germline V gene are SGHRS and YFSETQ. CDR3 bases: TGCGCCAGCAGCTTGTACGGGGCTACTGGAAACACCATATATTTT. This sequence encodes CASSLYGATGNTIYF. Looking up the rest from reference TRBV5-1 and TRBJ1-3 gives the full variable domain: KAGVTQTPRYLIKTRGQQVTLSCSPISGHRSVSWYQQTPGQGLQFLFEYFSETQRNKGNFPGRFSGRQFSNSRSEMNVSTLELGDSALYLCASSLYGATGNTIYFGEGSWLTVV.

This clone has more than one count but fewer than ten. CDR3 sequence (DNA): TGTGCCAGCAGCCCTCGGACTAGCGGGAACACCGGGGAGCTGTTTTTT. Protein sequence: CASSPRTSGNTGELFF. The rearrangement joins TRBV11-3 to TRBJ2-2; 10 positions agree with TRBD2. V trimming: 5 bases; J trimming: 1 base; junction bases outside the gene matches: 4. This CDR3 has 16 residues. CDR1 SGHNT and CDR2 YENEEA come from the germline V gene.

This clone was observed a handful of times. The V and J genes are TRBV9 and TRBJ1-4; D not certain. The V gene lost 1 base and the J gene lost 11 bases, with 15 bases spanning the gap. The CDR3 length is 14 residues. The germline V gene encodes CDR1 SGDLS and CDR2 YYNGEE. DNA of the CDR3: TGTGCCAGCAGCGTACAATGGGGTTCGGATAAACTGTTTTTT. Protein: CASSVQWGSDKLFF.

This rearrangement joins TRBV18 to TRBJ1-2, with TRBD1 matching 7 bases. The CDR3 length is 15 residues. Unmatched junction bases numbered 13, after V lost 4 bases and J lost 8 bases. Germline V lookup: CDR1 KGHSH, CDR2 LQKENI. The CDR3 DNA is TGTGCCAGCTCACTTACTGCGGGACAGAAGGAAGGCTACACCTTC. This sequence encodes CASSLTAGQKEGYTF. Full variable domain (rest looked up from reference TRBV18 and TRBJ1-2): NAGVMQNPRHLVRRRGQEARLRCSPMKGHSHVYWYRQLPEEGLKFMVYLQKENIIDESGMPKERFSAEFPKEGPSILRIQQVVRGDSAAYFCASSLTAGQKEGYTFGSGTRLTVV.

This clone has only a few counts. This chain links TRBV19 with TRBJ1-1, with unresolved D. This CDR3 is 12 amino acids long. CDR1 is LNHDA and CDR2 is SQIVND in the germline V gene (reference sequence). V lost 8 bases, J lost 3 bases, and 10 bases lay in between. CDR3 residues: CASSGRYTEAFF. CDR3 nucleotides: TGTGCCAGTTCGGGGAGATACACTGAAGCTTTCTTT. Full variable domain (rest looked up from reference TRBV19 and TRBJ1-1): DGGITQSPKYLFRKEGQNVTLSCEQNLNHDAMYWYRQDPGQGLRLIYYSQIVNDFQKGDIAEGYSVSREKKESFPLTVTSAQKNPTAFYLCASSGRYTEAFFGQGTRLTVV.

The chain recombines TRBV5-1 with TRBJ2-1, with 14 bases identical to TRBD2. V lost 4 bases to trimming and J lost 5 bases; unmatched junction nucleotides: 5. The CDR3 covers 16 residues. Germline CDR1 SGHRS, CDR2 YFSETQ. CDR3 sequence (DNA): TGCGCCAGCAGCACCCGACTAGCGGGAGGGAACAATGAGCAGTTCTTC. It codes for CASSTRLAGGNNEQFF.

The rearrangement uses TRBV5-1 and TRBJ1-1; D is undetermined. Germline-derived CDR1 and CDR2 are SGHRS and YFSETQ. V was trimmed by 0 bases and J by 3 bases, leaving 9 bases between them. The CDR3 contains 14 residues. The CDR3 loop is CASSLDTSDTEAFF. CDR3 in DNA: TGCGCCAGCAGCTTGGACACCTCGGACACTGAAGCTTTCTTT.

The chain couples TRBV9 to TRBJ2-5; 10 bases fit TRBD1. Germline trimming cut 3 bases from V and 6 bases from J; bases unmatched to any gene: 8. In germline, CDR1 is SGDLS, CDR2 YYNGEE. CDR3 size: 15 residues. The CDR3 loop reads CASSDSRQGAKTQYF. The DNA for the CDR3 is TGTGCCAGCAGCGACTCCCGACAGGGGGCAAAGACCCAGTACTTC. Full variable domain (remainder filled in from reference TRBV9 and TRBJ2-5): DSGVTQTPKHLITATGQRVTLRCSPRSGDLSVYWYQQSLDQGLQFLIQYYNGEERAKGNILERFSAQQFPDLHSELNLSSLELGDSALYFCASSDSRQGAKTQYFGPGTRLLVL.

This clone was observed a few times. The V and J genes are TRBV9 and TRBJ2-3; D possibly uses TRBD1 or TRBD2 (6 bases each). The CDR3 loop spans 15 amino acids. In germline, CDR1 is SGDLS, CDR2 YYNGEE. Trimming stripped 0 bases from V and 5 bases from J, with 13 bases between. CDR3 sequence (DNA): TGTGCCAGCAGCGTAGTGAGGGGGGAGGAAGATACGCAGTATTTT. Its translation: CASSVVRGEEDTQYF.